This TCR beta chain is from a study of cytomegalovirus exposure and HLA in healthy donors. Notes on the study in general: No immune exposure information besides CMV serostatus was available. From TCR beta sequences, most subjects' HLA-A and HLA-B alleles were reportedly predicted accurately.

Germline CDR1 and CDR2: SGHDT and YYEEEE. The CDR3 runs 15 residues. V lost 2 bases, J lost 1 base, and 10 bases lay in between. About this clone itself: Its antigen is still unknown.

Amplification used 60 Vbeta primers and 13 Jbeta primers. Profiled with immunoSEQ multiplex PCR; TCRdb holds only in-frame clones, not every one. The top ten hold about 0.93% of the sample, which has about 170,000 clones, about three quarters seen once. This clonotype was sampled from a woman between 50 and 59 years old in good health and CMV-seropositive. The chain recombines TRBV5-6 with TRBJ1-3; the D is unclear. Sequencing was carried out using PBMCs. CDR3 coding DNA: TGTGCCAGCAGCTTTGGGAGGGCATCTGGAAACACCATATATTTT. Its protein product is CASSFGRASGNTIYF.